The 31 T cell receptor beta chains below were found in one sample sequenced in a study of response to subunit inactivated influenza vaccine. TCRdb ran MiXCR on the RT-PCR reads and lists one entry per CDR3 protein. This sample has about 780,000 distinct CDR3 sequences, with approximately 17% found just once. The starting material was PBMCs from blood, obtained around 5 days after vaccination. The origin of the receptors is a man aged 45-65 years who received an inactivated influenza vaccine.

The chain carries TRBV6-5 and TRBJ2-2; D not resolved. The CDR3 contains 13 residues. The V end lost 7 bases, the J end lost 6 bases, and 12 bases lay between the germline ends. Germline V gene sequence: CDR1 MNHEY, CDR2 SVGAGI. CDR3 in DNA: TGTGCCAGCACTTCGTCGGCCCCCGGGGAGCTGTTTTTT. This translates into CASTSSAPGELFF.

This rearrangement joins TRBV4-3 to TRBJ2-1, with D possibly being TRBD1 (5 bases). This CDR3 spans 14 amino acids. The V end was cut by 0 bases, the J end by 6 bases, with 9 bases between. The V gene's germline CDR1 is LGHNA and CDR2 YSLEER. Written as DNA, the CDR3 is TGCGCCAGCAGCCAAGAACCTAGGGGCAATGAGCAGTTCTTC. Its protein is CASSQEPRGNEQFF.

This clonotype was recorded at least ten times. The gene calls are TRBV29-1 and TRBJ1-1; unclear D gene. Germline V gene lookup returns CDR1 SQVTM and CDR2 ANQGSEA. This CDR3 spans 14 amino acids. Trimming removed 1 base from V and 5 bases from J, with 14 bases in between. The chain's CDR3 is CSVEVGGSGTEAFF. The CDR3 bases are TGCAGCGTTGAAGTAGGAGGCTCTGGGACTGAAGCTTTCTTT.

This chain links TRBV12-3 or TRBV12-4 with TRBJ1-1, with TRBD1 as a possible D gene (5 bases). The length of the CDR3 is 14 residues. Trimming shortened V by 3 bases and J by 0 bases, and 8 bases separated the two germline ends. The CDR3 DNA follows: TGTGCCAGCAGTTTTGCGGACATGAACACTGAAGCTTTCTTT. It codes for CASSFADMNTEAFF.

CDR3 nucleotide sequence: TGTGCCAGCAGCCGTGCGGGCGGGGTTACGGAGACCCAGTACTTC. It translates to CASSRAGGVTETQYF. The chain combines TRBV7-8 with TRBJ2-5; D might be TRBD2 (6 bases). The length of the CDR3 is 15 residues. In germline, CDR1 is SGHVS, CDR2 FQNEAQ. The V end was cut by 5 bases, the J end by 5 bases, with 18 bases between.

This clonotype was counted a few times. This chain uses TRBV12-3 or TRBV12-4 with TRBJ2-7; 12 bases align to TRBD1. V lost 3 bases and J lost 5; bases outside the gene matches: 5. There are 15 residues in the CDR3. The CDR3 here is CASSLRGQGAHEQYF. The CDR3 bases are TGTGCCAGCAGTTTGAGGGGACAGGGGGCGCACGAGCAGTACTTC.

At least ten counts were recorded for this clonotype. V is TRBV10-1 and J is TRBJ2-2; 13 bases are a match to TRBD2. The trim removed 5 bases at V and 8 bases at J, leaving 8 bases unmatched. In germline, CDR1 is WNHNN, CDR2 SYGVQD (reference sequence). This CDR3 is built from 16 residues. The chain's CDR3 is CASSPGLAGASGELFF. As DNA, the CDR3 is TGCGCCAGCAGTCCTGGACTAGCGGGGGCCAGTGGGGAGCTGTTTTTT.

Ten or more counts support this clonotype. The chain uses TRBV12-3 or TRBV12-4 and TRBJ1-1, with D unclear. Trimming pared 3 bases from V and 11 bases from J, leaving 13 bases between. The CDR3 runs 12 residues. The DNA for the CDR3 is TGTGCCAGCAGTTTCGGCGGGGTGAAGGCTTTCTTT. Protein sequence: CASSFGGVKAFF.

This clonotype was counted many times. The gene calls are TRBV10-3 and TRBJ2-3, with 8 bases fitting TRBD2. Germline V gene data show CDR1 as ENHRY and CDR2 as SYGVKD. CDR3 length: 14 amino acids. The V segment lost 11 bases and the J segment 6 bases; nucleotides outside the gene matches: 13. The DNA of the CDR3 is TGTGCCTCCTCCGGTGAGCGGGGGAGCGATACGCAGTATTTT. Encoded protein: CASSGERGSDTQYF.

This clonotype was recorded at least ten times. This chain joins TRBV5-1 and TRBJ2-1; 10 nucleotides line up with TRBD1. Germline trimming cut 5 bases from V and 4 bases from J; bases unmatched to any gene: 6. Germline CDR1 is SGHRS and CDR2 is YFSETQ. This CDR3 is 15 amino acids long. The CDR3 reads CASSQRDRGYNEQFF. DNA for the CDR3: TGCGCCAGCAGTCAACGGGACAGGGGTTACAATGAGCAGTTCTTC.

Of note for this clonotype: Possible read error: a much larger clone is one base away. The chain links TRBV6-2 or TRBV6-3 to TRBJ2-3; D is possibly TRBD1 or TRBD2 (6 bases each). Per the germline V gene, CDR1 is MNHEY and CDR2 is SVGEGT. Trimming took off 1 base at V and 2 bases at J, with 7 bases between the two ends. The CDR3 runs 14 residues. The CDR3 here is CASSYWGATDTQYF. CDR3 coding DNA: TGTGCCAGCAGTTACTGGGGGGCCACAGATACGCAGTATTTT.

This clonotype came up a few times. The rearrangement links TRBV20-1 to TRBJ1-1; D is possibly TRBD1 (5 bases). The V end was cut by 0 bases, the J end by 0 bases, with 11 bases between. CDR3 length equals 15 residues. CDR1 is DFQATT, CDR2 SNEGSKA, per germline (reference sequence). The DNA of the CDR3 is TGCAGTGCTAGAGATCTGGGCAGGGTGAACACTGAAGCTTTCTTT. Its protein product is CSARDLGRVNTEAFF.

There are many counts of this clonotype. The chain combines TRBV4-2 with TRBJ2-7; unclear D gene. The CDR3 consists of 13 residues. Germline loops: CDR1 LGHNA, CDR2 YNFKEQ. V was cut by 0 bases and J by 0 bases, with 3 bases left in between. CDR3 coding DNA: TGTGCCAGCAGCCAAGACATCTCCTACGAGCAGTACTTC. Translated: CASSQDISYEQYF.

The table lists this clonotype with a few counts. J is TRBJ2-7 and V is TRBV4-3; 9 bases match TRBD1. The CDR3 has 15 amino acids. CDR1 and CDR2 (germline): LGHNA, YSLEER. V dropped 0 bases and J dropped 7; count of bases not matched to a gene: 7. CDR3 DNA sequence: TGCGCCAGCAGCCAAGAAGACAGGGGGTACGGGGAGCAGTACTTC. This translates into CASSQEDRGYGEQYF.

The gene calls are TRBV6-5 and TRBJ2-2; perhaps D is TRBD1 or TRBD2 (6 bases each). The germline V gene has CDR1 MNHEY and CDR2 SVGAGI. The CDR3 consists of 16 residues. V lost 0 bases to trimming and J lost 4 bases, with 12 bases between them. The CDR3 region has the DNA TGTGCCAGCAGTTACTCCGGTAGGGGGGCCACCGGGGAGCTGTTTTTT. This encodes CASSYSGRGATGELFF.

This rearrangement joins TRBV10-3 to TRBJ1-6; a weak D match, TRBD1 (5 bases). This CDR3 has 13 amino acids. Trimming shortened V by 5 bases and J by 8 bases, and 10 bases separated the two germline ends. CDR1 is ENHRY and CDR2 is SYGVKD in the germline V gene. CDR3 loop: CAISFDRDSPLHF. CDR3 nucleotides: TGTGCCATCAGTTTCGACAGAGATTCACCCCTCCACTTT.

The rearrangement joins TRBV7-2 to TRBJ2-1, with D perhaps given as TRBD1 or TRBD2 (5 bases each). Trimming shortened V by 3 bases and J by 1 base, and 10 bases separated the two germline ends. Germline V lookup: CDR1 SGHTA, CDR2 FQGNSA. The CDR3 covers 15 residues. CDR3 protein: CASSFRGASYNEQFF. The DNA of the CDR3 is TGTGCCAGCAGCTTTCGAGGGGCGTCCTACAATGAGCAGTTCTTC. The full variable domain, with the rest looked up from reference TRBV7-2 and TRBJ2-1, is GAGVSQSPSNKVTEKGKDVELRCDPISGHTALYWYRQSLGQGLEFLIYFQGNSAPDKSGLPSDRFSAERTGGSVSTLTIQRTQQEDSAVYLCASSFRGASYNEQFFGPGTRLTVL.

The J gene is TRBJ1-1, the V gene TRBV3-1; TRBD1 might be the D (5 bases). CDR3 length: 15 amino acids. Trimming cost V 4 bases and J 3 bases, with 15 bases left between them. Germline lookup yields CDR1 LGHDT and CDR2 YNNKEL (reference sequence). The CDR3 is CASSPWGRSDTEAFF. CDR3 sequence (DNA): TGTGCCAGCAGCCCCTGGGGCAGGTCCGACACTGAAGCTTTCTTT.

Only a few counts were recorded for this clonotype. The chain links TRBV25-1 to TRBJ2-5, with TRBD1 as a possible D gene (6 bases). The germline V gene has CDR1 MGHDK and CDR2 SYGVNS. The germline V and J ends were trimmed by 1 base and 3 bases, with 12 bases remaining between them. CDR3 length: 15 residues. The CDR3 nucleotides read TGTGCCAGCAGTGAATCCACAGGGCGGAAAGAGACCCAGTACTTC. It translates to CASSESTGRKETQYF.

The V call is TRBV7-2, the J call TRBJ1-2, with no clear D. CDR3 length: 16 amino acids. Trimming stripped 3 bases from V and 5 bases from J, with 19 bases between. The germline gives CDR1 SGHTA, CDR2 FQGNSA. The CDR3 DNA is TGTGCCAGCAGCTTGAACAGAGGGCGGGATGGGTATGGCTACACCTTC. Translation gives CASSLNRGRDGYGYTF.

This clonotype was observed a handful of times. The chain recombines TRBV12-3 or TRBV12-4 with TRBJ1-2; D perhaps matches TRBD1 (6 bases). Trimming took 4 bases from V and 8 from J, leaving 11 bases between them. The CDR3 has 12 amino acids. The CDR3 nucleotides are TGTGCCAGCAGTTCACAGGGCGAAGGCTACACCTTC. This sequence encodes CASSSQGEGYTF.

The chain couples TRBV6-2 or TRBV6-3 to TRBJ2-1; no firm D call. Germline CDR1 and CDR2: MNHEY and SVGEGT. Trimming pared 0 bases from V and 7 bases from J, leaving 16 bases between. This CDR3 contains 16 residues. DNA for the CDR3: TGTGCCAGCAGTTACTCTCTCTCCGGTAGGGTGAATGAGCAGTTCTTC. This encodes CASSYSLSGRVNEQFF.

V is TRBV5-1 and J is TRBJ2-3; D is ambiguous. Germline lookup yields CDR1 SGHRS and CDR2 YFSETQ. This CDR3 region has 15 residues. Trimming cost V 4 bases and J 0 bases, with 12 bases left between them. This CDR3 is CASSLQVSSTDTQYF. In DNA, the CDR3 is TGCGCCAGCAGCCTCCAGGTTTCTAGCACAGATACGCAGTATTTT.

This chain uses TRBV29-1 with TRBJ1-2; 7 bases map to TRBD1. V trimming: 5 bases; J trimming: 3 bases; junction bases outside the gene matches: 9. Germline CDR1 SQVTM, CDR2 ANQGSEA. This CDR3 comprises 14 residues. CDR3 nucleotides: TGCAGCGTTTCCCGGGACAGTCCCTACTATGGCTACACCTTC. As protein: CSVSRDSPYYGYTF.

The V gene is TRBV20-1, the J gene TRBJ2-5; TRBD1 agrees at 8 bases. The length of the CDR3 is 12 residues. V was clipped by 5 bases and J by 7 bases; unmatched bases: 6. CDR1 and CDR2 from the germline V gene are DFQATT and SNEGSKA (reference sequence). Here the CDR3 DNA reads TGCAGTGCTCAAGGACAGGGTGGGACCCAGTACTTC. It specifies CSAQGQGGTQYF.

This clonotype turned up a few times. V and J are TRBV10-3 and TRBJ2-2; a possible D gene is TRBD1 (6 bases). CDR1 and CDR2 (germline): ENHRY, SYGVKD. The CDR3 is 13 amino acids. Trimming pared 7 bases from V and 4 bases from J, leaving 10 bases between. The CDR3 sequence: CAINRQATGELFF. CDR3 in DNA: TGTGCCATCAACCGACAGGCCACCGGGGAGCTGTTTTTT.

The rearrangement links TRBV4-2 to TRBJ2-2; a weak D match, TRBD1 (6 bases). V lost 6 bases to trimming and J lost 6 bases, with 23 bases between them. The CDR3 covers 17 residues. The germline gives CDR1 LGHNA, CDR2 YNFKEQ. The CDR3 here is CASRSYRDTKYSGELFF. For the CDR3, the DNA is TGTGCCAGCAGATCATACCGGGACACAAAATATTCCGGGGAGCTGTTTTTT.

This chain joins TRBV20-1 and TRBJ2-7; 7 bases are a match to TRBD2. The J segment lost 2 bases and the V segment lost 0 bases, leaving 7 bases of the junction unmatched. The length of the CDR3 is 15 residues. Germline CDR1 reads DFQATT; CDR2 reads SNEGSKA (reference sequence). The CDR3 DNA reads TGCAGTGCTAGAGATATCGGGACTATTGCCTACGAGCAGTACTTC. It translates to CSARDIGTIAYEQYF.

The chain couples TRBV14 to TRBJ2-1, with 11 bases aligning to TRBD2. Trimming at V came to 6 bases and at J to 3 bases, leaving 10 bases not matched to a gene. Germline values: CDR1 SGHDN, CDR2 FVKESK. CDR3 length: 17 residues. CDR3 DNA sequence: TGTGCCAGCAGTCGCCTAGCGGGGGGAAGCCTCTACAATGAGCAGTTCTTC. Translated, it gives CASSRLAGGSLYNEQFF.

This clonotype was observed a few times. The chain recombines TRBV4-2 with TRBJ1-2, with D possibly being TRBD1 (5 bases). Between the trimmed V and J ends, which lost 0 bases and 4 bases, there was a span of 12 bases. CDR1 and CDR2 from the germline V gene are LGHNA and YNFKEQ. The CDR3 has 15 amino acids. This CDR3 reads CASSQEAPGSYGYTF. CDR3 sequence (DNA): TGTGCCAGCAGCCAAGAAGCCCCAGGGAGCTATGGCTACACCTTC.

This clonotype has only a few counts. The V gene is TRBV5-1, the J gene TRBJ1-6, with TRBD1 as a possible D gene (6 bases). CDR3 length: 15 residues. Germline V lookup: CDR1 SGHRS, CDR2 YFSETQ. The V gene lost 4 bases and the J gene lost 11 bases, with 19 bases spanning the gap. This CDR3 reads CASSEGGQRRAPLHF. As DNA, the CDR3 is TGCGCCAGCAGCGAGGGGGGGCAGCGGCGGGCACCCCTCCACTTT.